Here is one TCR beta chain with its context. These data belong to a study of blood T cell repertoires in COVID-19. Study overall: Sites across the United States, Italy and Spain contributed samples from acute and convalescent COVID-19.

Generated by immunoSEQ multiplex PCR, the TCRdb table keeps only in-frame clones and is missing some. The sample holds about 83,000 clones, around 86% seen once. From germline, CDR1 is GTSNPN and CDR2 SVGIG (reference sequence). The J segment lost 4 bases and the V segment lost 7 bases, leaving 6 bases of the junction unmatched. The CDR3 has 12 residues. This rearrangement joins TRBV30 to TRBJ1-2; TRBD1 agrees at 7 bases. The specimen was peripheral blood. The sequence was collected from a middle-aged man with active COVID-19. In DNA, the CDR3 is TGTGCCTATACGGACAGGAGCTATGGCTACACCTTC. Translated, it gives CAYTDRSYGYTF.